The next 19 T cell receptor beta chains were all read from a single sample in a study of cytomegalovirus exposure and HLA in healthy donors. PCR primers comprised 60 Vbeta and 13 Jbeta primers. The method was immunoSEQ multiplex PCR; TCRdb's version includes in-frame clones alone and lacks a portion of them. The sample holds some 120,000 clones, approximately 8% seen once. Sequencing used PBMCs. The receptors here all came from a woman between 40 and 50 years old in good health and CMV-seropositive.

The V and J genes are TRBV12-5 and TRBJ2-5, with 9 positions matching TRBD1. The CDR3 runs to 15 residues. The V and J ends lost 1 base and 4 bases, in that order; junction bases with no gene match: 4. Germline V CDR1 and CDR2: LGHNT, FRNRAP. Here the CDR3 reads CASGLGTGVGETQYF. The CDR3 DNA follows: TGTGCTAGTGGTTTGGGGACAGGGGTCGGAGAGACCCAGTACTTC.

This clone was detected a few times. The rearrangement uses TRBV7-9 and TRBJ2-1, with 14 bases matching TRBD2. After removal of 5 bases from V and 3 bases from J, the junction contained 6 bases not matched to a gene. The germline V gene encodes CDR1 SEHNR and CDR2 FQNEAQ (reference sequence). CDR3 length equals 17 residues. CDR3 sequence reads: CASSRRLAGGHYNEQFF. In DNA form, the CDR3 reads TGTGCCAGCAGCAGAAGACTAGCGGGGGGGCACTACAATGAGCAGTTCTTC.

The chain combines TRBV11-2 with TRBJ2-7, with TRBD2 as a possible D gene (6 bases). CDR3 length: 14 residues. Germline CDR1 and CDR2: SGHAT and FQNNGV. Trimming stripped 5 bases from V and 6 bases from J, with 17 bases between. The CDR3 region has the DNA TGTGCCAGCAGCGAACTACGGGAGTCTGGCGAGCAGTACTTC. Protein sequence: CASSELRESGEQYF.

The sample holds a few counts of this clone. The CDR3 coding sequence is TGTGCCAGCAGCTCCCGACAAGGACAGGGAATTTCACCCCTCCACTTT. It codes for CASSSRQGQGISPLHF. V and J are TRBV11-1 and TRBJ1-6; 8 bases map to TRBD1. Germline V gene sequence: CDR1 SGHAT, CDR2 FQDESV (reference sequence). The CDR3 loop spans 16 amino acids. V lost 4 bases to trimming and J lost 9 bases; unmatched junction nucleotides: 11. Filled out from reference TRBV11-1 and TRBJ1-6, the complete variable domain reads EAEVAQSPRYKITEKSQAVAFWCDPISGHATLYWYRQILGQGPELLVQFQDESVVDDSQLPKDRFSAERLKGVDSTLKIQPAELGDSAMYLCASSSRQGQGISPLHFGNGTRLTVT.

This clone was counted between two and nine times. The rearrangement uses TRBV6-5 and TRBJ2-5; D not resolved. This CDR3 region has 14 residues. V lost 6 bases and J 2 bases, leaving 13 bases between the germline ends. The germline CDR1 and CDR2 sequences are MNHEY and SVGAGI. In nucleotides, the CDR3 is TGTGCCAGCAGCCAAAATACAGAACAAGAGACCCAGTACTTC. This encodes CASSQNTEQETQYF.

The chain couples TRBV19 to TRBJ1-2; the D gene is possibly TRBD1 (6 bases). V lost 5 bases and J lost 2, with 12 bases in between. The CDR3 runs to 14 residues. Germline loops: CDR1 LNHDA, CDR2 SQIVND (reference sequence). CDR3 nucleotide sequence: TGTGCCAGTAGTTCCCGGACAGTCAACTATGGCTACACCTTC. Amino acids: CASSSRTVNYGYTF.

This chain joins TRBV18 and TRBJ2-3, with 8 bases fitting TRBD2. CDR1 and CDR2 (germline): KGHSH, LQKENI. The junction had 8 bases not matched to a gene; V was cut back by 0 bases and J by 0 bases. The CDR3 has 18 amino acids. This CDR3 is CASSPPKAGGLSTDTQYF. The CDR3 DNA sequence: TGTGCCAGCTCACCACCGAAGGCGGGGGGCCTCAGCACAGATACGCAGTATTTT.

The chain couples TRBV5-1 to TRBJ2-7; 10 bases fit TRBD1. J lost 5 bases, V lost 5 bases, and 7 bases had no gene match. The CDR3 consists of 14 residues. The V gene's germline CDR1 is SGHRS and CDR2 YFSETQ. CDR3 in amino acids: CASRDGGTGDEQYF. The CDR3 DNA is TGCGCCAGCAGAGACGGCGGGACAGGGGACGAGCAGTACTTC.

V usage is TRBV29-1 and J usage is TRBJ1-2; D is uncertain. Germline loops: CDR1 SQVTM, CDR2 ANQGSEA. The ends were cut back, 6 bases at V and 3 bases at J, with 14 bases in the middle. CDR3 size: 13 residues. The DNA for the CDR3 is TGCAGCGTCCAAATTGGCGGGGACTATGGCTACACCTTC. This gives the protein CSVQIGGDYGYTF. The full variable domain, with the rest looked up from reference TRBV29-1 and TRBJ1-2, is SAVISQKPSRDICQRGTSLTIQCQVDSQVTMMFWYRQQPGQSLTLIATANQGSEATYESGFVIDKFPISRPNLTFSTLTVSNMSPEDSSIYLCSVQIGGDYGYTFGSGTRLTVV.

CDR3 nucleotide sequence: TGCGCCAGCAGCTTCCGGGGACAGGGCTACGAGCAGTACTTC. It specifies CASSFRGQGYEQYF. The chain recombines TRBV5-1 with TRBJ2-7; TRBD1 aligns across 9 bases. Germline assignment: CDR1 SGHRS and CDR2 YFSETQ. This CDR3 has 14 residues. The V gene end was trimmed by 2 bases and the J gene end by 3 bases; junction bases not matched to a gene: 3.

This clone was seen more than once but under ten times. The rearrangement joins TRBV19 to TRBJ1-4; 8 bases map to TRBD1. The ends lost 9 bases at V and 7 bases at J; junction bases unmatched: 10. Germline CDR1 and CDR2: LNHDA and SQIVND (reference sequence). The CDR3 runs 14 residues. CDR3 DNA: TGTGCCAGCAGCATGCGACAGGGGAGTGAAAAACTGTTTTTT. Translating it yields CASSMRQGSEKLFF.

This clone came up a few times. Here the CDR3 DNA reads TGTGCCAGCAGTCAGGGACAAACCGGTTCCCGAAACACCATATATTTT. Protein product: CASSQGQTGSRNTIYF. The chain is built from TRBV9 and TRBJ1-3; perhaps TRBD1 as D (6 bases). V gave up 5 bases and J gave up 5 bases, with 20 bases separating them. From germline, CDR1 is SGDLS and CDR2 YYNGEE. This CDR3 has 16 amino acids. Based on the CDR3 plus reference TRBV9 and TRBJ1-3, the full variable domain is DSGVTQTPKHLITATGQRVTLRCSPRSGDLSVYWYQQSLDQGLQFLIQYYNGEERAKGNILERFSAQQFPDLHSELNLSSLELGDSALYFCASSQGQTGSRNTIYFGEGSWLTVV.

This clone was found a few times. The V and J genes are TRBV11-2 and TRBJ2-7; D possibly corresponds to TRBD2 (5 bases). This CDR3 is 13 amino acids long. The V end lost 5 bases, the J end lost 4 bases, and 12 bases lay between the germline ends. Germline V gene data show CDR1 as SGHAT and CDR2 as FQNNGV. This CDR3 reads CASSTSGGYEQYF. The DNA for the CDR3 is TGTGCCAGCAGCACCAGCGGTGGTTACGAGCAGTACTTC.

The table lists this clone with a few counts. The chain combines TRBV19 with TRBJ1-5, with a tentative D call TRBD1 (5 bases). The CDR3 is made up of 14 amino acids. CDR1 LNHDA and CDR2 SQIVND come from the germline V gene (reference sequence). V was cut by 4 bases and J by 2 bases, with 9 bases left in between. CDR3 amino acids: CASSTGFRNQPQHF. The CDR3 DNA reads TGTGCCAGTAGTACAGGGTTCCGCAATCAGCCCCAGCATTTT.

This clone showed up just a few times. The CDR3 DNA is TGTGCCATCAGTGAGGTCCCCCGTGAAAACTTGGGCTACACCTTC. Amino acid sequence: CAISEVPRENLGYTF. This rearrangement joins TRBV10-3 to TRBJ1-2, with D uncertain. V lost 2 bases, J lost 8 bases, and 18 bases lay in between. CDR1 is ENHRY, CDR2 SYGVKD, per germline. This CDR3 region has 15 residues.

The chain recombines TRBV5-1 with TRBJ1-4; 7 positions match TRBD1. With V trimmed by 2 bases and J by 6 bases, 4 bases remained unmatched. Per the germline V gene, CDR1 is SGHRS and CDR2 is YFSETQ. CDR3 size: 14 residues. The CDR3 reads CASSLTDRDEKLFF. CDR3 DNA sequence: TGCGCCAGCAGCTTAACAGACAGGGATGAAAAACTGTTTTTT.

This clone was seen a few times. V is TRBV9 and J is TRBJ1-1; D gene unclear. V lost 2 bases and J lost 5, with 10 bases in between. The germline gives CDR1 SGDLS, CDR2 YYNGEE. The length of the CDR3 is 13 residues. CDR3 in amino acids: CASSVGYRTEAFF. CDR3 DNA sequence: TGTGCCAGCAGCGTGGGCTATCGGACTGAAGCTTTCTTT. Full variable domain (remainder filled in from reference TRBV9 and TRBJ1-1): DSGVTQTPKHLITATGQRVTLRCSPRSGDLSVYWYQQSLDQGLQFLIQYYNGEERAKGNILERFSAQQFPDLHSELNLSSLELGDSALYFCASSVGYRTEAFFGQGTRLTVV.

This clone was observed a handful of times. The chain couples TRBV19 to TRBJ1-1, with D possibly matching TRBD1 (5 bases). CDR3 length equals 15 residues. Trimming took 9 bases from V and 3 from J, leaving 20 bases between them. The germline V gene has CDR1 LNHDA and CDR2 SQIVND (reference sequence). The CDR3 nucleotides read TGTGCCAGCTCCCTTGCGGGGCGCGGGTACACTGAAGCTTTCTTT. Translation gives CASSLAGRGYTEAFF. Based on the CDR3 plus reference TRBV19 and TRBJ1-1, the full variable domain is DGGITQSPKYLFRKEGQNVTLSCEQNLNHDAMYWYRQDPGQGLRLIYYSQIVNDFQKGDIAEGYSVSREKKESFPLTVTSAQKNPTAFYLCASSLAGRGYTEAFFGQGTRLTVV.

V is TRBV4-2 and J is TRBJ1-3, with a weak D call TRBD1 (6 bases). Trimming stripped 1 base from V and 2 bases from J, with 12 bases between. The CDR3 totals 16 residues. From germline, CDR1 is LGHNA and CDR2 YNFKEQ. CDR3 nucleotides: TGTGCCAGCAGCCAAGGACCCCCAGGGGCTGGAAACACCATATATTTT. It is translated as CASSQGPPGAGNTIYF.